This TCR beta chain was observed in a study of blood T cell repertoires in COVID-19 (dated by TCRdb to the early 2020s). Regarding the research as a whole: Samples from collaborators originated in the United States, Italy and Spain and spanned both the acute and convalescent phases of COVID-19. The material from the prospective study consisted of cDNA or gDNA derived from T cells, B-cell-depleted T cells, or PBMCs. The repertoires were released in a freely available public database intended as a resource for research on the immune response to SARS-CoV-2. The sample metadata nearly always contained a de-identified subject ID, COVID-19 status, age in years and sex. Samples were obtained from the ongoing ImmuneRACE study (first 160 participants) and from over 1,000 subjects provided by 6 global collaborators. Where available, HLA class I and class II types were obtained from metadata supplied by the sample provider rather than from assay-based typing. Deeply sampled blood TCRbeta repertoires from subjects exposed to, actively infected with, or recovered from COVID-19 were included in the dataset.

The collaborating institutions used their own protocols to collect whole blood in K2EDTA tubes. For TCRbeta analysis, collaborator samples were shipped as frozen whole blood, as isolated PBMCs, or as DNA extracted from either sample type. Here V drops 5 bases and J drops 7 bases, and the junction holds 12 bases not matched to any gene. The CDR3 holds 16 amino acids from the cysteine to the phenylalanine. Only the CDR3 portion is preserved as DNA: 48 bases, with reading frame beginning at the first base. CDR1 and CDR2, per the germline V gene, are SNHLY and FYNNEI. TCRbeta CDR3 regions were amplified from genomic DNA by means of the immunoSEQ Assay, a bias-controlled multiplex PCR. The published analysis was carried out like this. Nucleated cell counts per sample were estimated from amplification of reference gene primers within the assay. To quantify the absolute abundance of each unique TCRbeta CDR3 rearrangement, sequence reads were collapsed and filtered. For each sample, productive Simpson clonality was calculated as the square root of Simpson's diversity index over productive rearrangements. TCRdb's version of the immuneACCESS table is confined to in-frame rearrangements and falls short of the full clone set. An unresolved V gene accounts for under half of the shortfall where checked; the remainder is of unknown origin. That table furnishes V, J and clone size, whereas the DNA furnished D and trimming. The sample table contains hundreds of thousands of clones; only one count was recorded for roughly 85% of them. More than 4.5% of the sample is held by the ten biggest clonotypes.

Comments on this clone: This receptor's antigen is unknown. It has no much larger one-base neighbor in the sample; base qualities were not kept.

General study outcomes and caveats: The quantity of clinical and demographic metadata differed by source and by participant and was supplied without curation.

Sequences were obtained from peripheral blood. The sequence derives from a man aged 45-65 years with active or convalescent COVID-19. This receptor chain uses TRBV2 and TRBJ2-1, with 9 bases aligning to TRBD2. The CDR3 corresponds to CASSRSGRFTGNEQFF. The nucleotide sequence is TGTGCCAGCAGTCGGAGCGGGAGGTTCACTGGAAATGAGCAGTTCTTC.